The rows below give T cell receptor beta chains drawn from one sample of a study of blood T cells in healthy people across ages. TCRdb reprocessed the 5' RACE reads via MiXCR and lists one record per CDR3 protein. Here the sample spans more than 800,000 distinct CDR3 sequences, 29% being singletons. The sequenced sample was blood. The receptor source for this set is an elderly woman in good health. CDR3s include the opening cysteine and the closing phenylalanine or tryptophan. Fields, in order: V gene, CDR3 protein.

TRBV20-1	CSVSGQANQPQHF
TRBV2	CASSGAPGTLNQPQHF
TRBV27	CASSHPRTGLSTEQFF
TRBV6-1	CASSEWGYTDTQYF
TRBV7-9	CASSLGGQRIEETQYF
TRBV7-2	CASSRAPGRWETQYF
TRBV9	CASSARGRGRTGERFF
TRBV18	CASSMTPNYGYTF
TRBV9	CASSEASRQDNNEQFF
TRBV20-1	CSASLPTGGGTGELFF
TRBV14	CDRGKPYEQYF
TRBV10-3	CAISEQGSDRGEAFF
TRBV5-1	CASSPDREGNEAFF
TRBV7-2	CASSSRPDRASYTF
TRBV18	CASSAQGHPRDTQYF
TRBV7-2	CASSASSRELFF
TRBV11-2	CASSLEVTSTDTQYF
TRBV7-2	CPGGLRRVVREQFF
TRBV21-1	CASRKPWEGRSNSPLHF
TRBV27	CASSRDRVSRQFF
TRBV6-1	CASTRRDNTEAFF
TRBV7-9	CASSTRDRFFNEQFF
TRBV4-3	CASSQESGAPDTQYF
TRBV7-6	CASSLEGSGLAVTYGETQYF
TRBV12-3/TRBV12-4	CATRQVTEAFF
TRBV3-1	CASSPGLHTGELFF
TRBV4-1	CASSQTTGLRQPQHF
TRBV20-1	CSAVNLGGTEAFF
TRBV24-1	CATSDLGSLAGGRETQYF
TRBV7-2	CASSLGSGFSDTQYF
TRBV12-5	CASGLPLAGISFSGANVLTF
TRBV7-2	CASSLERRPTDTQYF
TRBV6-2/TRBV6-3	CASSSWGRSNTEAFF
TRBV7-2	CASAEQTNTEAFF
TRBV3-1	CASSLQAFEQCF
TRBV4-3	CASSQRAATNQPQHF
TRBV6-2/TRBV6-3	CASSRPGQHYNEQFF
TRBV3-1	CASSLRGTSGGAEQFF
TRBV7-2	CACSLGVNTEAFF
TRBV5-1	CASSDRGYNSPLHF
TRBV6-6	CASSYSENYNEQFF
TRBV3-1	CASSQVGGGPQYF
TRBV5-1	CASSSVTFKETQYF